The 23 T cell receptor beta chains presented below share a single source sample, sequenced in a study of monozygotic twins with inflammatory bowel disease. TCRdb re-called the 5' RACE reads and gives one entry per CDR3 protein, without DNA. The sample has about 210,000 distinct CDR3 sequences. Sequencing used blood. These receptor sequences come from a human donor with ulcerative colitis or Crohn's disease, or a healthy co-twin of an affected twin (not recorded which).

This chain joins TRBV28 and TRBJ2-7; TCRdb proposes TRBD2, but this gene call is untestable without DNA. The CDR3 extends over 15 amino acids. In germline, CDR1 is MDHEN, CDR2 SYDVKM. The CDR3 sequence is CASSTPTGLAREQYF.

The chain recombines TRBV25-1 with TRBJ2-1; the D call from TCRdb, TRBD1, cannot be confirmed without DNA. Per the germline V gene, CDR1 is MGHDK and CDR2 is SYGVNS. The CDR3 is 14 residues long. This CDR3 reads CATRHAGSYNEQFF.

The chain has TRBV10-3 and TRBJ2-7. The CDR3 loop spans 12 amino acids. CDR1 and CDR2 (germline): ENHRY, SYGVKD. CDR3 region: CAISESPAEQYF.

The V gene is TRBV6-5, the J gene TRBJ2-7; TCRdb outputs TRBD2, but without DNA this stays unchecked. Germline-derived CDR1 and CDR2 are MNHEY and SVGAGI. This CDR3 has 16 amino acids. The CDR3 here is CASSYSEPGLAGRQYF.

V gene TRBV7-3 combines with J gene TRBJ2-2. CDR1 and CDR2 from the germline V gene are SGHTA and FQGTGA. The CDR3 is 13 residues long. CDR3 region: CASSFQVSGELFF.

The chain has TRBV5-1 and TRBJ2-2; TCRdb's D gene call, TRBD2, goes unchecked for lack of DNA. The germline gives CDR1 SGHRS, CDR2 YFSETQ. This CDR3 has 13 amino acids. This CDR3 is CASSRGGAGELFF.

V and J are TRBV19 and TRBJ2-1. CDR1 and CDR2 from the germline V gene are LNHDA and SQIVND (reference sequence). This CDR3 region has 11 residues. The CDR3 region is CASSRFDEQFF. The full variable domain, with the rest looked up from reference TRBV19 and TRBJ2-1, is DGGITQSPKYLFRKEGQNVTLSCEQNLNHDAMYWYRQDPGQGLRLIYYSQIVNDFQKGDIAEGYSVSREKKESFPLTVTSAQKNPTAFYLCASSRFDEQFFGPGTRLTVL.

This chain links TRBV20-1 with TRBJ1-1; the TCRdb D gene call, TRBD1, has no DNA to confirm it. Germline values: CDR1 DFQATT, CDR2 SNEGSKA (reference sequence). The length of the CDR3 is 17 residues. This CDR3 is CSATEAGTGGANTEAFF.

V and J are TRBV7-8 and TRBJ2-1. Germline loops: CDR1 SGHVS, CDR2 FQNEAQ. The CDR3 sequence is 17 residues long. This chain's CDR3 is CASSLNFGGISYNEQFF. Full variable domain (outside the CDR3, taken from reference TRBV7-8 and TRBJ2-1): GAGVSQSPRYKVAKRGQDVALRCDPISGHVSLFWYQQALGQGPEFLTYFQNEAQLDKSGLPSDRFFAERPEGSVSTLKIQRTQQEDSAVYLCASSLNFGGISYNEQFFGPGTRLTVL.

The genes are TRBV15 and TRBJ2-4; TCRdb returns TRBD1, unconfirmable since there is no DNA. The CDR3 extends over 16 amino acids. The germline V gene has CDR1 LNHNV and CDR2 YYDKDF (reference sequence). CDR3 sequence: CATSMPGQGAKNIQYF.

This chain's CDR3 is CASSGGRSQPQHF. The rearrangement links TRBV5-6 to TRBJ1-5; TCRdb names TRBD1, which stays unverified in the absence of DNA. Per germline, CDR1 SGHDT and CDR2 YYEEEE. The CDR3 runs to 13 residues. Full variable domain (outside the CDR3, taken from reference TRBV5-6 and TRBJ1-5): DAGVTQSPTHLIKTRGQQVTLRCSPKSGHDTVSWYQQALGQGPQFIFQYYEEEERQRGNFPDRFSGHQFPNYSSELNVNALLLGDSALYLCASSGGRSQPQHFGDGTRLSIL.

The V gene is TRBV6-1, the J gene TRBJ1-2; TCRdb calls TRBD1, which cannot be checked without DNA. Germline-derived CDR1 and CDR2 are MNHNS and SASEGT. The CDR3 length is 15 residues. The CDR3: CASSPRRVGTDGYTF.

V and J are TRBV24-1 and TRBJ2-1; TCRdb names TRBD1, which stays unverified in the absence of DNA. Germline values: CDR1 KGHDR, CDR2 SFDVKD. CDR3 length equals 12 residues. CDR3 residues: CATSDGTVEQFF.

The chain couples TRBV5-1 to TRBJ2-1; the D call of TRBD2 rests on TCRdb alone, since no DNA is present to check it. Germline V gene lookup returns CDR1 SGHRS and CDR2 YFSETQ. CDR3 length: 16 residues. The CDR3 here is CASSLESSGAYNEQFF.

The chain is built from TRBV20-1 and TRBJ2-1. CDR3 length: 14 amino acids. Germline-derived CDR1 and CDR2 are DFQATT and SNEGSKA (reference sequence). This CDR3 is CSAGTTPSYNEQFF.

This rearrangement joins TRBV5-1 to TRBJ2-1. The germline gives CDR1 SGHRS, CDR2 YFSETQ. CDR3 length equals 13 residues. CDR3: CASSLLPANEQFF.

The chain is built from TRBV5-6 and TRBJ2-3. The CDR3 is 15 amino acids. CDR1 is SGHDT, CDR2 YYEEEE, per germline. The CDR3 sequence: CASSLVQTSTDTQYF.

The V call is TRBV25-1, the J call TRBJ2-6. The CDR3 extends over 15 amino acids. Germline V lookup: CDR1 MGHDK, CDR2 SYGVNS. CDR3: CASSDLGSGANVLTF.

The chain carries TRBV4-1 and TRBJ2-2. This CDR3 is built from 14 residues. Germline lookup yields CDR1 MGHRA and CDR2 YSYEKL. CDR3 residues: CASSHGQYTGELFF.

The chain recombines TRBV7-9 with TRBJ1-2. The CDR3 is made up of 13 amino acids. The germline V gene encodes CDR1 SEHNR and CDR2 FQNEAQ (reference sequence). CDR3 sequence: CASSTGLNGGYTF.

V gene TRBV24-1 combines with J gene TRBJ2-2; TCRdb outputs TRBD1, but without DNA this stays unchecked. This CDR3 contains 14 residues. Germline assignment: CDR1 KGHDR and CDR2 SFDVKD. The CDR3: CASELRRGTGELFF.

This CDR3 reads CAISPDSGYGYTF. The chain recombines TRBV10-3 with TRBJ1-2; no DNA is available, so the TRBD1 call from TCRdb remains unchecked. This CDR3 has 13 amino acids. CDR1 is ENHRY and CDR2 is SYGVKD in the germline V gene.

This chain joins TRBV5-1 and TRBJ1-2; no DNA is available, so the TRBD1 call from TCRdb remains unchecked. Germline loops: CDR1 SGHRS, CDR2 YFSETQ. There are 17 residues in the CDR3. The CDR3 reads CASSLALGQGKGYGYTF.